This TCR beta chain was identified during a study of identical twins. Regarding the study as a whole: Beta out-of-frame sequences showed weaker excess sharing between twins. Cord blood beta clonotypes present at high abundance carried fewer insertions; no such pattern appeared in memory repertoires.

V lost 7 bases to trimming and J lost 2 bases, with 16 bases between them. CDR3 length: 15 amino acids. Germline CDR1 SGHTA, CDR2 FQGNSA. TCRdb reprocessed the 5' RACE reads with MiXCR, giving one entry per CDR3 protein. The sample consists of approximately 700,000 distinct CDR3 sequences, about 20% of them appearing once. This clonotype was counted at least ten times. Its antigen is undetermined. A further study also used this sample, focusing on T cells expressing NK-cell markers. That paper adds: The authors derived TCR beta repertoires from sorted CD3+CD56+NKG2C+, CD3+CD56+NKG2C- and CD3+CD56-NKG2C+ T cells. HCMV seropositivity marked seven of the eight sequenced donors; one was seronegative.

Sequencing was performed on PBMCs. The chain couples TRBV7-2 to TRBJ2-3; D call uncertain. This receptor was identified in a woman under 30 in good health. The DNA for the CDR3 is TGTGCCAGCACCCAAGGGATTAGCTACACAGATACGCAGTATTTT. It specifies CASTQGISYTDTQYF.